The 28 T cell receptor beta chains presented below share a single source sample, sequenced in a study of human T cells and chemical hapten exposure. The time point is: patch test 2, 6 weeks after DPC sensitization. As for treatment: therapeutic diphenylcyclopropenone sensitization with weekly scalp DPC. MiXCR, applied by TCRdb to the RACE reads, yields one record per CDR3 protein. Here the sample spans tens of thousands of distinct CDR3 sequences, about 10% being singletons. The specimen was whole blood, collected in connection with sensitization to the hapten diphenylcyclopropenone (DPC). The receptors were gathered from a man aged 35 to 55 with alopecia areata. Some clones in this sample may be carry-over from other donors' samples.

In its sample, this clonotype was seen many times. The chain employs TRBV29-1 and TRBJ2-7, with 10 bases fitting TRBD1. The CDR3 has 12 amino acids. V dropped 6 bases and J dropped 5; count of bases not matched to a gene: 4. Per germline, CDR1 SQVTM and CDR2 ANQGSEA. The CDR3 DNA is TGCAGCGTCCTGGGACAGGGGAACGAGCAGTACGTC. Residues: CSVLGQGNEQYV.

J is TRBJ2-4 and V is TRBV6-5, with 11 positions matching TRBD1. The V segment lost 1 base and the J segment 4 bases; nucleotides outside the gene matches: 9. The CDR3 is made up of 18 amino acids. Germline-derived CDR1 and CDR2 are MNHEY and SVGAGI. The CDR3 nucleotides are TGTGCCAGCAGTTACTTTTTTGGGGGACAGGGGGTTAAAAACATTCAGTACTTC. Its translation: CASSYFFGGQGVKNIQYF.

This clonotype was counted between two and nine times. The chain joins TRBV28 to TRBJ2-7; 9 nucleotides match TRBD2. The germline V gene has CDR1 MDHEN and CDR2 SYDVKM. This CDR3 contains 16 residues. V dropped 2 bases and J dropped 4; count of bases not matched to a gene: 9. The CDR3 nucleotides read TGTGCCAGCAGTTTAGAGCGAGCGGGAGGAAGGTACGAGCAGTACTTC. Translation: CASSLERAGGRYEQYF.

This clonotype was counted only a few times. J is TRBJ2-1 and V is TRBV12-3 or TRBV12-4; 8 bases align to TRBD2. The CDR3 runs to 19 residues. The junction had 16 bases not matched to a gene; V was cut back by 5 bases and J by 1 base. The CDR3 DNA sequence: TGTGCCAGCAGTCCTAACTTGGGTTCGCGGGAGGTTTCCTACAATGAGCAGTTCTTC. As protein: CASSPNLGSREVSYNEQFF.

Only a few counts were recorded for this clonotype. The chain carries TRBV3-1 and TRBJ2-1; the match to TRBD2 covers 11 bases. Per germline, CDR1 LGHDT and CDR2 YNNKEL (reference sequence). With V trimmed by 4 bases and J by 7 bases, 6 bases remained unmatched. The CDR3 covers 15 residues. The CDR3 DNA sequence: TGTGCCAGCAGCCTTTCCGGACTAGCGGGTAATGAGCAGTTCTTC. It codes for CASSLSGLAGNEQFF.

This clonotype came up a few times. V and J are TRBV11-3 and TRBJ1-1; D gene uncertain. Germline-derived CDR1 and CDR2 are SGHNT and YENEEA. The CDR3 covers 12 residues. V was trimmed by 8 bases and J by 0 bases, leaving 7 bases between them. The CDR3 region is CASRSMNTEAFF. The CDR3 DNA is TGTGCCAGCCGCAGCATGAACACTGAAGCTTTCTTT.

This clonotype was observed a few times. For the CDR3, the DNA is TGTGCCATCAGTGCGGGACATGACTCCTACGAGCAGTACGTC. Translation gives CAISAGHDSYEQYV. The genes are TRBV10-3 and TRBJ2-7; the D gene is possibly TRBD1 (6 bases). The germline V and J ends were trimmed by 4 bases and 0 bases, with 10 bases remaining between them. CDR1 is ENHRY, CDR2 SYGVKD, per germline. The CDR3 is 14 residues long.

J is TRBJ2-6 and V is TRBV7-6; no clear D gene. This CDR3 is built from 15 residues. V lost 5 bases and J 1 base, leaving 9 bases between the germline ends. Per the germline V gene, CDR1 is SGHVS and CDR2 is FNYEAQ. CDR3 DNA sequence: TGTGCCAGCAGCCCGTCAACTTCTGGGGCCAACGTCCTGACTTTC. It is translated as CASSPSTSGANVLTF.

This clonotype was detected a few times. The chain is built from TRBV4-3 and TRBJ1-1; D is possibly TRBD1 (5 bases). In germline, CDR1 is LGHNA, CDR2 YSLEER. Trimming removed 0 bases at V and 5 bases at J, with 19 bases between. This CDR3 is 17 amino acids long. The CDR3 coding sequence is TGCGCCAGCAGCCAAGACCGGGACCCTCGGGTATCGACTGAAGCTTTCTTT. Encoded protein: CASSQDRDPRVSTEAFF.

This clonotype has just a few counts. The V gene is TRBV7-9, the J gene TRBJ1-5; D gene uncertain. Germline V gives CDR1 SEHNR, CDR2 FQNEAQ (reference sequence). This CDR3 contains 14 residues. V shed 3 bases and J shed 1 base, with 7 bases lying between them. Written as DNA, the CDR3 is TGTGCCAGCAGCTTTACGGACAGCAATCAGCCCCAGCATTTT. Translating it yields CASSFTDSNQPQHF. The full variable domain, rest sourced from reference TRBV7-9 and TRBJ1-5, is DTGVSQNPRHKITKRGQNVTFRCDPISEHNRLYWYRQTLGQGPEFLTYFQNEAQLEKSRLLSDRFSAERPKGSFSTLEIQRTEQGDSAMYLCASSFTDSNQPQHFGDGTRLSIL.

The CDR3, as DNA: TGTGCTAGTGGTTTCTACTTCCCTCCGACAGGGGACTCCTACGAGCAGTACGTC. It translates to CASGFYFPPTGDSYEQYV. The chain joins TRBV12-5 to TRBJ2-7, with TRBD1 matching 8 bases. This CDR3 is built from 18 residues. Trimming at V came to 3 bases and at J to 0 bases, leaving 13 bases not matched to a gene. From germline, CDR1 is LGHNT and CDR2 FRNRAP.

This clonotype was recorded once. This chain connects TRBV6-6 to TRBJ1-5; 8 nucleotides line up with TRBD1. J was trimmed by 1 base and V by 1 base; bases with no gene match: 9. This CDR3 is built from 18 residues. CDR1 and CDR2 (germline): MNHNY, SVGAGI (reference sequence). In DNA, the CDR3 is TGTGCCAGCAGTTACTTAGAGGGGGACAGGCGGAGCAATCAGCCCCAGCATTTT. This codes for CASSYLEGDRRSNQPQHF.

Points on this clonotype: A much larger clonotype is one base distant, so this may be a read error. The chain employs TRBV5-1 and TRBJ1-4; the match to TRBD1 covers 11 bases. CDR3 length: 14 residues. After removal of 4 bases from V and 6 bases from J, the junction contained 2 bases not matched to a gene. Looked up from germline, CDR1 is SGHRS and CDR2 is YFSETQ. The CDR3, as DNA: TGCGCCAGCAGCCAGGGACAGGGGGATGAAAAACTGTTTTTT. Its translation is CASSQGQGDEKLFF.

Notes on this clonotype: An end of the junction differs from the germline gene, which may be a read error. J is TRBJ2-4 and V is TRBV7-9, with D possibly being TRBD1 (5 bases). Germline CDR1 SEHNR, CDR2 FQNEAQ (reference sequence). This CDR3 is 14 amino acids long. Here the CDR3 reads CASSPGFSKNIQYF. CDR3 bases: TGTGCTAGCAGTCCAGGGTTTTCCAAAAACATTCAGTACTTC. Complete variable domain (other parts from reference TRBV7-9 and TRBJ2-4): DTGVSQNPRHKITKRGQNVTFRCDPISEHNRLYWYRQTLGQGPEFLTYFQNEAQLEKSRLLSDRFSAERPKGSFSTLEIQRTEQGDSAMYLCASSPGFSKNIQYFGAGTRLSVL.

This clonotype was seen a few times. V is TRBV29-1 and J is TRBJ2-3; 8 bases map to TRBD2. CDR1 is SQVTM and CDR2 is ANQGSEA in the germline V gene. With V trimmed by 5 bases and J by 5 bases, 6 bases remained unmatched. The CDR3 spans 13 residues. CDR3 in DNA: TGCAGCGTTTGGTTCACTAGCGGAGATACGCAGTATTTT. Translation: CSVWFTSGDTQYF.

This clonotype showed up many times. The V and J genes are TRBV29-1 and TRBJ2-1, with TRBD2 matching over 9 bases. The CDR3 loop spans 14 amino acids. Germline CDR1 reads SQVTM; CDR2 reads ANQGSEA. CDR3 residues: CSQTDAGGPNEQFF. The CDR3 DNA sequence: TGCAGTCAAACTGATGCGGGAGGGCCGAATGAGCAGTTCTTC.

In its sample, this clonotype was seen a few times. This chain uses TRBV5-1 with TRBJ2-6; perhaps TRBD2 as D (9 bases). Trimming shortened V by 7 bases and J by 4 bases, and 36 bases separated the two germline ends. This CDR3 comprises 22 residues. Germline loops: CDR1 SGHRS, CDR2 YFSETQ. The CDR3 sequence: CASALPSDRDKVAGAGANVLTF. The CDR3 nucleotides are TGCGCCAGCGCCCTACCTTCGGACAGGGACAAAGTAGCGGGAGCCGGGGCCAACGTCCTGACTTTC.

This clonotype showed up many times. V and J are TRBV28 and TRBJ1-2; D gene unclear. Trimming took 6 bases from V and 1 from J, leaving 9 bases between them. The CDR3 extends over 13 amino acids. Germline assignment: CDR1 MDHEN and CDR2 SYDVKM. CDR3 DNA: TGTGCCAGCAGCCAGCTCCATAACTATGGCTACACCTTC. This codes for CASSQLHNYGYTF.

This clonotype was counted ten times or more. The rearrangement links TRBV20-1 to TRBJ2-7; D gene ambiguous. Trimming removed 3 bases at V and 2 bases at J, with 8 bases between. The germline V gene has CDR1 DFQATT and CDR2 SNEGSKA (reference sequence). The CDR3 contains 12 residues. CDR3 sequence reads: CSASLDPYEQYF. The DNA for the CDR3 is TGCAGTGCTAGTCTTGACCCCTACGAGCAGTACTTC.

This clonotype was counted ten times or more. This rearrangement joins TRBV6-1 to TRBJ1-1; D not certain. The germline V gene has CDR1 MNHNS and CDR2 SASEGT. This CDR3 comprises 13 residues. Trimming pared 3 bases from V and 9 bases from J, leaving 14 bases between. In DNA, the CDR3 is TGTGCCAGCAGTGATGGTATTCACGCCCAAGCTTTCTTT. Residues: CASSDGIHAQAFF.

This chain uses TRBV2 with TRBJ1-6; 7 bases are a match to TRBD1. J was trimmed by 7 bases and V by 3 bases; bases with no gene match: 3. This CDR3 is built from 14 residues. In germline, CDR1 is SNHLY, CDR2 FYNNEI. This CDR3 is CASSEGTANSPLHF. The CDR3 DNA sequence: TGTGCCAGCAGTGAGGGGACAGCAAATTCACCCCTCCACTTT.

This clonotype occurred a few times. The genes are TRBV24-1 and TRBJ2-3; possibly TRBD1 for D (5 bases). Germline V CDR1 and CDR2: KGHDR, SFDVKD. The CDR3 length is 15 residues. The ends were cut back, 5 bases at V and 0 bases at J, with 11 bases in the middle. Here the CDR3 reads CATSGPGFSTDTQYF. CDR3 bases: TGTGCCACCAGTGGTCCAGGGTTTAGCACAGATACGCAGTATTTT.

This clonotype has a handful of counts. The chain links TRBV5-6 to TRBJ1-1; no definite D call. Looked up from germline, CDR1 is SGHDT and CDR2 is YYEEEE. This CDR3 is built from 12 residues. V was pared by 4 bases and J by 1 base, with 5 bases between. The CDR3 loop is CASSQENTEAFF. The CDR3 DNA reads TGTGCCAGCAGCCAGGAGAACACTGAAGCTTTCTTT.

This clonotype was detected many times. This chain uses TRBV5-6 with TRBJ2-3; TRBD1 matches 7 bases. The V gene's germline CDR1 is SGHDT and CDR2 YYEEEE. The CDR3 consists of 15 residues. The V gene end was trimmed by 1 base and the J gene end by 1 base; junction bases not matched to a gene: 3. The CDR3 region has the DNA TGTGCCAGCAGCTTGAGGGGGACAGGCACAGATACGCAGTATTTT. It specifies CASSLRGTGTDTQYF. Combining the CDR3 with reference TRBV5-6 and TRBJ2-3 gives the whole variable domain DAGVTQSPTHLIKTRGQQVTLRCSPKSGHDTVSWYQQALGQGPQFIFQYYEEEERQRGNFPDRFSGHQFPNYSSELNVNALLLGDSALYLCASSLRGTGTDTQYFGPGTRLTVL.

A few counts support this clonotype. The rearrangement links TRBV7-2 to TRBJ2-3; 11 positions match TRBD2. The CDR3 runs 16 residues. V lost 2 bases to trimming and J lost 6 bases; unmatched junction nucleotides: 7. In germline, CDR1 is SGHTA, CDR2 FQGNSA. The CDR3 spells CASSLNSGRAGDTQYF. CDR3 bases: TGTGCCAGCAGCTTAAATAGCGGGAGGGCCGGGGATACGCAGTATTTT. Using reference TRBV7-2 and TRBJ2-3 for the parts outside the CDR3, the full variable domain is GAGVSQSPSNKVTEKGKDVELRCDPISGHTALYWYRQSLGQGLEFLIYFQGNSAPDKSGLPSDRFSAERTGGSVSTLTIQRTQQEDSAVYLCASSLNSGRAGDTQYFGPGTRLTVL.

This clonotype was seen a handful of times. This rearrangement joins TRBV3-1 to TRBJ1-5; possible D gene TRBD1, 6 bases. Germline V gene lookup returns CDR1 LGHDT and CDR2 YNNKEL (reference sequence). V lost 3 bases and J 2 bases, leaving 11 bases between the germline ends. This CDR3 has 15 residues. This CDR3 is CASSQGAGGNQPQHF. The CDR3 region has the DNA TGTGCCAGCAGCCAGGGGGCGGGGGGCAATCAGCCCCAGCATTTT.

The chain links TRBV29-1 to TRBJ2-1; 7 bases map to TRBD2. The trim removed 0 bases at V and 9 bases at J, leaving 8 bases unmatched. From germline, CDR1 is SQVTM and CDR2 ANQGSEA. CDR3 length: 14 amino acids. The DNA of the CDR3 is TGCAGCGTTGAAGATTTAGGACTAGGTATTGAGCAGTTCTTC. Translation gives CSVEDLGLGIEQFF.

This clonotype was detected a few times. The chain has TRBV6-5 and TRBJ1-2; D is unclear. The CDR3 is 14 residues long. The germline V and J ends were trimmed by 0 bases and 4 bases, with 9 bases remaining between them. The V gene's germline CDR1 is MNHEY and CDR2 SVGAGI. The CDR3 is CASSYSAGGYGYTF. CDR3 bases: TGTGCCAGCAGTTACTCGGCAGGCGGCTATGGCTACACCTTC.